This T cell receptor beta chain is drawn from a study of blood T cells in healthy people across ages. Broader study findings: The study regarded diversity estimates from one million T cells as underestimates. Without sorted subsets, naive and antigen-experienced compartments could not be conclusively compared. In long-lived donors, naive CD4+ cell counts and diversity exceeded those of aged donors.

V gave up 0 bases and J gave up 4 bases, with 16 bases separating them. The CDR3 loop spans 17 amino acids. Germline V gene lookup returns CDR1 LNHNV and CDR2 YYDKDF (reference sequence). A J-beta primer mix and a sample-barcoded 5' primer were used in a second PCR of roughly 6 to 11 cycles. TCRdb itself ran the 5' RACE reads through MiXCR, one entry per CDR3 protein. The table has about 970,000 distinct CDR3 sequences, approximately 50% seen once; the top ten hold about a fifth. This clonotype is a singleton in its sample. Its antigen remains unidentified. The receptor's source is a woman aged 60-75 years in good health. The V and J genes are TRBV15 and TRBJ2-4; TRBD1 might be the D (6 bases). Sequenced input: blood. The CDR3 reads CATSRDLGARLKNIQYF. CDR3 sequence (DNA): TGTGCCACCAGCAGAGATCTGGGGGCGCGATTGAAAAACATTCAGTACTTC.